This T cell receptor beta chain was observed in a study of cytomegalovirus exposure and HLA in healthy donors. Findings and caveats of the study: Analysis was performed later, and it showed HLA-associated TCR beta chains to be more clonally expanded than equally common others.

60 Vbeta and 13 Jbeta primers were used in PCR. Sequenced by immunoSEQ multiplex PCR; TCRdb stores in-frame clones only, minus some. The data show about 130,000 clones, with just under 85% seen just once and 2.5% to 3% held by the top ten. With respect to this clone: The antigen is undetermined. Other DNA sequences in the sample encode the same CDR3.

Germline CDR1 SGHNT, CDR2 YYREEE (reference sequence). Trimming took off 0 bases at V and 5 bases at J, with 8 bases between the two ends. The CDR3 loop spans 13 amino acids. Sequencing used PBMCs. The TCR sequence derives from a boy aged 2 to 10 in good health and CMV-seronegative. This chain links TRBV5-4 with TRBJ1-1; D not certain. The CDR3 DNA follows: TGTGCCAGCAGCTTGGGACGGGTTACTGAAGCTTTCTTT. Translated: CASSLGRVTEAFF.